Listed below are T cell receptor beta chains from one sample, sequenced in a study of blood T cell repertoires in COVID-19. Clones were read by immunoSEQ multiplex PCR, and TCRdb kept only the in-frame ones, dropping some. In the table there are under 95,000 clones, more than 80% of which are singletons. Sequencing input: peripheral blood. These receptor sequences come from a woman of 80 years or more with acute or convalescent COVID-19. Each CDR3 is given with its conserved first and last residue. The D gene is left open where the match is weak. Size is stated for part of the rows, as once, few or many counts, or as a class when the clone is expanded.

CDR3nt,CDR3aa,j_gene,abundance,v_gene,d_gene
TGTGCCAGCACCCTCGGGGGGAATGGAGATACGCAGTATTTT,CASTLGGNGDTQYF,TRBJ2-3,-,TRBV2,TRBD2
TGTGCCACCAGTGATTTTAACGAGGAAGCTTTCTTT,CATSDFNEEAFF,TRBJ1-1,-,TRBV24-1,-
TGTGCCAGCAGTCCGACTAGCGGAGCTTACAATGAGCAGTTCTTC,CASSPTSGAYNEQFF,TRBJ2-1,few,TRBV7-9,TRBD2
TGTGCCAGCAGTTTTGGACAGGGGATCTCCTACGAGCAGTACTTC,CASSFGQGISYEQYF,TRBJ2-7,-,TRBV27,TRBD1
TGTGCCAGCAGCCTCAGGGGGAATGAGCAGTTCTTC,CASSLRGNEQFF,TRBJ2-1,-,TRBV12-3/TRBV12-4,TRBD1
TGTGCCAGCAGTTTAGCGACAGCCTCCTCTGGAAACACCATATATTTT,CASSLATASSGNTIYF,TRBJ1-3,-,TRBV28,-
TGTGCCAGCAGTGAAGCGCTGGGCAGGGGCAATTCACCCCTCCACTTT,CASSEALGRGNSPLHF,TRBJ1-6,-,TRBV6-1,-
TGTGCCAGCTCACCTCAGGCTAGCGGACAAGAGACCCAGTACTTC,CASSPQASGQETQYF,TRBJ2-5,-,TRBV18,TRBD2
TGTGCCAGCAGCCAATCGGAGACCCAGTACTTC,CASSQSETQYF,TRBJ2-5,-,TRBV4-2,-
TGTGCCAGCAGCTTAATGGCGGGGAGGGCGTCTGGGGCCAACGTCCTGACTTTC,CASSLMAGRASGANVLTF,TRBJ2-6,-,TRBV7-9,TRBD2
TGTGCCAGCAGTCCGCAGGGCCTCCCCCCCTACGAGCAGTACTTC,CASSPQGLPPYEQYF,TRBJ2-7,-,TRBV28,-
TGTGCCAGCAGCTCAGGGGTGGGCACTGAAGCTTTCTTT,CASSSGVGTEAFF,TRBJ1-1,few,TRBV11-3,-
TGTGCCAGTAGTCCAAGACGAACTAGCGGGAGAGGCGAGGGGGAGCAGTACTTC,CASSPRRTSGRGEGEQYF,TRBJ2-7,few,TRBV19,TRBD2
TGTGCCAGCACCCCGGGGCAGGGGTTGTACGAGCAGTACTTC,CASTPGQGLYEQYF,TRBJ2-7,-,TRBV7-9,-
TGTGCCAGCAGCCAAGATATACTAGCGGAAGAGACCCAGTACTTC,CASSQDILAEETQYF,TRBJ2-5,-,TRBV4-2,TRBD2
TGTGCCAGCAGCTTCGGGACAAATTATGGCTACACCTTC,CASSFGTNYGYTF,TRBJ1-2,-,TRBV7-9,-
TGCGCCAGCAGCCAAGACCCAGGACAGTGGACCTACGAGCAGTACTTC,CASSQDPGQWTYEQYF,TRBJ2-7,-,TRBV4-1,-
TGTGCCACCAGTGAAGGGGACAATGAGCAGTTCTTC,CATSEGDNEQFF,TRBJ2-1,-,TRBV24-1,-
TGTGCCAGCAGCGCGCGACAGGGGGCCCTTGAAAAACTGTTTTTT,CASSARQGALEKLFF,TRBJ1-4,-,TRBV7-2,TRBD1
TGTGCCAGCAGCCCCGCCGGTTCTGAAGCTTTCTTT,CASSPAGSEAFF,TRBJ1-1,-,TRBV7-2,-